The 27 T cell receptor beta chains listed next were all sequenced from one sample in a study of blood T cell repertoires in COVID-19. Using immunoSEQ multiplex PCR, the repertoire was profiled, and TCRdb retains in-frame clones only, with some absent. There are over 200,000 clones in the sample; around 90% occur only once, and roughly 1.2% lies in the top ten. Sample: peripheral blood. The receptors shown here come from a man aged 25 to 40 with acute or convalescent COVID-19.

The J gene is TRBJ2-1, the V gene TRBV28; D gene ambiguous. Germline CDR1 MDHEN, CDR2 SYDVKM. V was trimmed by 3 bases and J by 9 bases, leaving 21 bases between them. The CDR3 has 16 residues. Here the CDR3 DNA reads TGTGCCAGCAGTTTCAGTCCCCGGCAGCGAGGCGGTGAGCAGTTCTTC. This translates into CASSFSPRQRGGEQFF. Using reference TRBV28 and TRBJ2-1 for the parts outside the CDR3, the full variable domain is DVKVTQSSRYLVKRTGEKVFLECVQDMDHENMFWYRQDPGLGLRLIYFSYDVKMKEKGDIPEGYSVSREKKERFSLILESASTNQTSMYLCASSFSPRQRGGEQFFGPGTRLTVL.

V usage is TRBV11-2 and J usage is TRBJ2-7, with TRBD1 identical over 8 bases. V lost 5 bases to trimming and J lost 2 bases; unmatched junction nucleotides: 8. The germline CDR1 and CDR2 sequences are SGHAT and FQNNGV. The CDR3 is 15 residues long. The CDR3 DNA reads TGTGCCAGCAGCCAGGACAGGGTGATTACCTACGAGCAGTACTTC. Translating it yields CASSQDRVITYEQYF.

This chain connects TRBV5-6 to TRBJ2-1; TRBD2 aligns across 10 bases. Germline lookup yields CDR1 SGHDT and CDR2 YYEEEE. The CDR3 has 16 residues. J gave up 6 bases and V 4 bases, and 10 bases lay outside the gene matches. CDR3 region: CASSLGGLAGVNEQFF. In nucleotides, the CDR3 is TGTGCCAGCAGCCTAGGCGGGCTAGCGGGGGTCAATGAGCAGTTCTTC.

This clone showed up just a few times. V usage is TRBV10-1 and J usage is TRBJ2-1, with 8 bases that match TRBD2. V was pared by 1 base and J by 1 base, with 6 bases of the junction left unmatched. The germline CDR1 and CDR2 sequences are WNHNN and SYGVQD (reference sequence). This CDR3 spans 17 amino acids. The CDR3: CASSEFSGIGSYNEQFF. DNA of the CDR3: TGCGCCAGCAGTGAGTTTAGCGGGATTGGGTCCTACAATGAGCAGTTCTTC.

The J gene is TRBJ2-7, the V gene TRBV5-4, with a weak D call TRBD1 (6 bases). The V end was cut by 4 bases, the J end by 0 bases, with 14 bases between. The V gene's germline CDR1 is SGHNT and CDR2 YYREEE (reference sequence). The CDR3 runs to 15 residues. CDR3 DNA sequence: TGTGCCAGCAGCCCGACAGGAGGTCTCTCCTACGAGCAGTACTTC. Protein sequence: CASSPTGGLSYEQYF.

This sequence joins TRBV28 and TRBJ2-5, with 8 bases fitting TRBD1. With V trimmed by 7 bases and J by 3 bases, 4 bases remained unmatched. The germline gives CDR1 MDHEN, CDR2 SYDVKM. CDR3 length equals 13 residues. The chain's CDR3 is CASNDRGEETQYF. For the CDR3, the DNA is TGTGCCAGCAATGACAGGGGAGAAGAGACCCAGTACTTC.

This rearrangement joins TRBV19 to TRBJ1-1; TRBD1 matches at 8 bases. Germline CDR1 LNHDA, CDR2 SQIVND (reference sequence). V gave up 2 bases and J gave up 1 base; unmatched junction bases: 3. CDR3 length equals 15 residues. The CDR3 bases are TGTGCCAGTAGTATACGGGACAGGACGAACACTGAAGCTTTCTTT. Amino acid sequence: CASSIRDRTNTEAFF. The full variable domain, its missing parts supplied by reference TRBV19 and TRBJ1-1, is DGGITQSPKYLFRKEGQNVTLSCEQNLNHDAMYWYRQDPGQGLRLIYYSQIVNDFQKGDIAEGYSVSREKKESFPLTVTSAQKNPTAFYLCASSIRDRTNTEAFFGQGTRLTVV.

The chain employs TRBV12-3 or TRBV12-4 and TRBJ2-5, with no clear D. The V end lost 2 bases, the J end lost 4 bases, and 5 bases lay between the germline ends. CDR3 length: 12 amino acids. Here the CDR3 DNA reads TGTGCCAGCAGTTTATCAGTAGAGACCCAGTACTTC. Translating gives CASSLSVETQYF.

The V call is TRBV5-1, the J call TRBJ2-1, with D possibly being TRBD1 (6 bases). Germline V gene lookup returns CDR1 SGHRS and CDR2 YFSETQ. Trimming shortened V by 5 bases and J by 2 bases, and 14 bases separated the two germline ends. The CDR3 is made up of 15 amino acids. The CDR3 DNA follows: TGCGCCAGCAGGGTGGGGGACAATACCTACAATGAGCAGTTCTTC. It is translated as CASRVGDNTYNEQFF.

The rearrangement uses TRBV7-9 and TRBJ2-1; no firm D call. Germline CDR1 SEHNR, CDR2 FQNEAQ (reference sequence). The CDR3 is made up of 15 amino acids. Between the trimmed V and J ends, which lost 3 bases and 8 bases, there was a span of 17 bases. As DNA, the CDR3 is TGTGCCAGCAGCTTCGGGTTTTCTCTGGAAGATGAGCAGTTCTTC. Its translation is CASSFGFSLEDEQFF.

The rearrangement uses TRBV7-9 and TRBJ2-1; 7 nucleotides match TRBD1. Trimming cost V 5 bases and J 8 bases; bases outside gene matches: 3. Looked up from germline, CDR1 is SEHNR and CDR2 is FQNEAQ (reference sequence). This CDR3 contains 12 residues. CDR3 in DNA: TGTGCCAGCAGCCCCACAGGGGATGAGCAGTTCTTC. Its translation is CASSPTGDEQFF.

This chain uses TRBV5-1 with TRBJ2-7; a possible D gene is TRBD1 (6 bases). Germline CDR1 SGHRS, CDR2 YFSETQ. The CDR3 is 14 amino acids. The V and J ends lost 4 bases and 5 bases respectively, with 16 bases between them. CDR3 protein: CASSPGQGMDEQYF. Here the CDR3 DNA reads TGCGCCAGCAGCCCAGGTCAGGGGATGGACGAGCAGTACTTC.

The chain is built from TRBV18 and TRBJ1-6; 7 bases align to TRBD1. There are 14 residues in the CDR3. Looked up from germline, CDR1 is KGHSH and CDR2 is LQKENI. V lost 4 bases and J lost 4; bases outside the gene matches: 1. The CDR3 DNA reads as TGTGCCAGCTCACGGGACAGTTATAATTCACCCCTCCACTTT. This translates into CASSRDSYNSPLHF. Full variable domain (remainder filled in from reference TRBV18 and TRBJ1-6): NAGVMQNPRHLVRRRGQEARLRCSPMKGHSHVYWYRQLPEEGLKFMVYLQKENIIDESGMPKERFSAEFPKEGPSILRIQQVVRGDSAAYFCASSRDSYNSPLHFGNGTRLTVT.

The DNA of the CDR3 is TGTGCCAGTAGTAACCCAGGGACAATTCAGCCCCAGCATTTT. This encodes CASSNPGTIQPQHF. The genes are TRBV19 and TRBJ1-5; possibly TRBD1 for D (6 bases). The CDR3 has 14 residues. The V end was cut by 4 bases, the J end by 6 bases, with 13 bases between. In germline, CDR1 is LNHDA, CDR2 SQIVND (reference sequence).

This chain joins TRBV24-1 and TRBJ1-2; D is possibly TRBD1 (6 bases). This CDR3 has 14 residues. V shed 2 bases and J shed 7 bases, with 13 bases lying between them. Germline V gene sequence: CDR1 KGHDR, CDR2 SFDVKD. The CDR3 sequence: CATSDYLTGGGYTF. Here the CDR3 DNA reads TGTGCCACCAGTGATTACCTGACAGGAGGTGGCTACACCTTC.

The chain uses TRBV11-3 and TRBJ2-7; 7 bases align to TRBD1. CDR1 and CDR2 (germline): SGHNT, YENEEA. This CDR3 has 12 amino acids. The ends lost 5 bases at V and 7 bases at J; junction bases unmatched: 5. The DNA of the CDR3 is TGTGCCAGCAGCCAGAACAGGGGAGAGCAGTACTTC. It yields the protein CASSQNRGEQYF.

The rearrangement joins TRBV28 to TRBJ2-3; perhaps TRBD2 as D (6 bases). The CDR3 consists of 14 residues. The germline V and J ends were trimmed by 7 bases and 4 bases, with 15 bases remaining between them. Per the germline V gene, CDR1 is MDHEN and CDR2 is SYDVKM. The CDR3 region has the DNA TGTGCCAGCACCAGCGGGTCGATTCCAGATACGCAGTATTTT. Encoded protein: CASTSGSIPDTQYF.

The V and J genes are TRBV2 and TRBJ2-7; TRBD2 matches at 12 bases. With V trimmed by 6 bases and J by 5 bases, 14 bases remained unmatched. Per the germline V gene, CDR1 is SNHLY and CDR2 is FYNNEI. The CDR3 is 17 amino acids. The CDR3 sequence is CASRDPSSSGRANEQYF. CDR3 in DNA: TGTGCCAGCAGAGATCCCTCATCTAGCGGGAGGGCCAACGAGCAGTACTTC.

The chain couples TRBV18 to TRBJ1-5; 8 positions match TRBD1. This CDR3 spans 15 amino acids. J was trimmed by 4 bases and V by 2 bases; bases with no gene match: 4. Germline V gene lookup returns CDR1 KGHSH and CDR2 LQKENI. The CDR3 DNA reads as TGTGCCAGCTCACCAGGGCAGGGGGCGAATCAGCCCCAGCATTTT. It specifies CASSPGQGANQPQHF.

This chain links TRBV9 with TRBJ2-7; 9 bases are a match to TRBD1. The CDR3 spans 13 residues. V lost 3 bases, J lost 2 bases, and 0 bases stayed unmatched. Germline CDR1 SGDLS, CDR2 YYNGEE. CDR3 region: CASSGQGAYEQYF. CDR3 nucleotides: TGTGCCAGCAGCGGACAGGGGGCCTACGAGCAGTACTTC.

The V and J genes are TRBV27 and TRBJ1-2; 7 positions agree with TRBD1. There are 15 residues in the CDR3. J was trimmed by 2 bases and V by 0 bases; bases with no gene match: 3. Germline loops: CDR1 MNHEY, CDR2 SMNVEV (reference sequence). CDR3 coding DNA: TGTGCCAGCAGTTTATCACAGGGGAGGAACTATGGCTACACCTTC. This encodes CASSLSQGRNYGYTF.

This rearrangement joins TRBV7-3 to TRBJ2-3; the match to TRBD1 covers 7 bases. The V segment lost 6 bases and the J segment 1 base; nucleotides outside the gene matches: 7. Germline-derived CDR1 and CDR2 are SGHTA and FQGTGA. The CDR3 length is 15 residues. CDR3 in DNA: TGTGCCAGCAGTTCGACCGGACAGGGCACAGATACGCAGTATTTT. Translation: CASSSTGQGTDTQYF.

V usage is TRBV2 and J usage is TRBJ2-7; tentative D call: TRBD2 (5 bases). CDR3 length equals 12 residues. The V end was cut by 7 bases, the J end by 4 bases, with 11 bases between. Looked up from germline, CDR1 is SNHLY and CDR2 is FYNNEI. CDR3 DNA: TGTGCCAGCACACTAGTGGTTTACGAGCAGTACTTC. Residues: CASTLVVYEQYF. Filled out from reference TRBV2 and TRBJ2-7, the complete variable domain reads EPEVTQTPSHQVTQMGQEVILRCVPISNHLYFYWYRQILGQKVEFLVSFYNNEISEKSEIFDDQFSVERPDGSNFTLKIRSTKLEDSAMYFCASTLVVYEQYFGPGTRLTVT.

DNA for the CDR3: TGTGCCAGCAGCCCGGCAGGGGGAGGCAATCAGCCCCAGCATTTT. Protein product: CASSPAGGGNQPQHF. This chain connects TRBV5-6 to TRBJ1-5; the match to TRBD1 covers 7 bases. The CDR3 is made up of 15 amino acids. Trimming cost V 4 bases and J 2 bases; bases outside gene matches: 6. Germline V lookup: CDR1 SGHDT, CDR2 YYEEEE.

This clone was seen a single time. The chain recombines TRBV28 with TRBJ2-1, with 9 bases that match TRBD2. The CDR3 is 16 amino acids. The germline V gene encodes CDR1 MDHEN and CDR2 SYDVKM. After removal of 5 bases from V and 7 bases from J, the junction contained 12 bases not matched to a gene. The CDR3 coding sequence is TGTGCCAGCAGTCCCCATATAGCGGGAGCGGGAAATGAGCAGTTCTTC. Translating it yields CASSPHIAGAGNEQFF.

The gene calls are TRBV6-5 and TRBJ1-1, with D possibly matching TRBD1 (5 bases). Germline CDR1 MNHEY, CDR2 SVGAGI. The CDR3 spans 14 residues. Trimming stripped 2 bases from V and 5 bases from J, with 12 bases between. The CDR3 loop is CASSYARGGTEAFF. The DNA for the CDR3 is TGTGCCAGCAGTTACGCTCGGGGGGGGACTGAAGCTTTCTTT.

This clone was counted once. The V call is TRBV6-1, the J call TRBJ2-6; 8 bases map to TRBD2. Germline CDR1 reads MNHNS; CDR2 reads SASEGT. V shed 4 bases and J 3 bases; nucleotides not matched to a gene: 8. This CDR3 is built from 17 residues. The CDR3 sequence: CASSVRGGTGGANVLTF. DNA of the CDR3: TGTGCCAGCAGTGTCCGGGGGGGAACTGGTGGGGCCAACGTCCTGACTTTC.